The clone carrying this T cell receptor (beta chain) was seen at least ten times. As yet, its antigen is unknown. V was cut by 1 base and J by 3 bases, with 10 bases left in between. The length of the CDR3 is 15 residues. Germline V gives CDR1 KGHDR, CDR2 SFDVKD. The sample belongs to a study of T cells in Graves' hyperthyroidism and ophthalmopathy. Study-wide results and caveats: Most clonotypes that expanded in the thyroid above 0.001 also showed up in blood.

Absence of ophthalmopathy progression within 18 months defined stable Graves' hyperthyroidism. The TCR beta CDR3 regions underwent amplification using RNA transcripts as the source. The study used the HTBI primer set for a first-round RT-PCR of the TCR CDR3. TCRdb independently ran MiXCR on the multiplex PCR reads; one entry per CDR3 protein. The data show more than 350,000 distinct CDR3 sequences, about 15% seen once. The receptor was isolated from a woman aged 25 to 39 with Graves' hyperthyroidism. Sequencing used blood. This rearrangement joins TRBV24-1 to TRBJ2-3, with D uncertain. Here the CDR3 DNA reads TGTGCCACCAGTGATTTCGAGTACGGTACAGATACGCAGTATTTT. It translates to CATSDFEYGTDTQYF.